Here is one T cell receptor (beta chain) with its context. Antigen unknown. The entry originates in a study of cytotoxic CD8 clonotypes in ibrutinib-treated CLL. Study details: Samples yielded averages of some 240,000 productive templates and 94,082 productive rearrangements. Overall study results and limits: Baseline clonality, above age-matched healthy donor levels, tracked circulating CD8+ T-cell counts.

Libraries were prepared by immunoSEQ multiplex PCR; TCRdb keeps only in-frame clonotypes and omits some of them. Among approximately 300,000 clones listed, 80% were seen once. The TCR sequence derives from a human donor with chronic lymphocytic leukemia. Sequencing was performed on PBMCs, taken before ibrutinib treatment.

CDR3 amino acids: CASSPGPRGELFF. The CDR3 bases are TGTGCCAGCAGCCCAGGTCCTCGCGGGGAGCTGTTTTTT. The rearrangement uses TRBV7-6 and TRBJ2-2; no reliable D call. The CDR3 contains 13 residues. V dropped 5 bases and J dropped 7 bases, with 11 bases sitting between them. The V gene's germline CDR1 is SGHVS and CDR2 FNYEAQ.